The sequence of this T cell receptor beta chain was determined in a study of blood T cell repertoires in COVID-19. Across the whole study: The United States, Italy and Spain supplied acute and convalescent COVID-19 samples.

Germline CDR1 and CDR2: MNHNS and SASEGT. The germline V and J ends were trimmed by 2 bases and 3 bases, with 10 bases remaining between them. The CDR3 has 14 amino acids. Individuals aged 18 to 89 years were recruited from 24 US areas. Either two negative PCRs, clearance, or symptom resolution qualified Cohort 3 donors as recovered. Repertoires were generated with immunoSEQ multiplex PCR, while TCRdb's copy carries only in-frame clones and drops some. The sample consists of roughly 380,000 clones, less than 90% of them appearing once. This TCR came from a woman aged 25 to 39 who had recovered from COVID-19. V usage is TRBV6-1 and J usage is TRBJ1-1, with D maybe TRBD1 (5 bases). Sequenced material: PBMCs or T cells enriched from blood (not recorded which). In nucleotides, the CDR3 is TGTGCCAGCAGTGAAAAGGGGCCAGACACTGAAGCTTTCTTT. Protein product: CASSEKGPDTEAFF.